Listed below are T cell receptor beta chains from one sample, sequenced in a study of OX40 agonist ivuxolimab in advanced cancers. Measured with immunoSEQ multiplex PCR; TCRdb has only the in-frame clones, and not every one. The table has about 32,000 clones, around nine tenths seen once. The sequencing used CD4+ or CD8+ T cells sorted from blood, collected in a trial of the OX40 agonist ivuxolimab. Receptors originate from an adult with an advanced solid tumor such as melanoma, head and neck, liver or kidney cancer. The CDR3 runs from the conserved cysteine through the conserved F or W. Fields, in order: CDR3 protein, CDR3 DNA, D gene, J gene, V gene. D genes are given only for firm matches.

cdr3_aa: CASSQGRDSLTYEQYF
cdr3_nt: TGTGCCAGCAGCCAAGGGCGGGACAGCTTAACCTACGAGCAGTACTTC
d_call: -
j_call: TRBJ2-7
v_call: TRBV4-2

cdr3_aa: CASSTGSSYEQYF
cdr3_nt: TGTGCCAGCAGCACCGGGAGCTCCTACGAGCAGTACTTC
d_call: -
j_call: TRBJ2-7
v_call: TRBV9

cdr3_aa: CAQRFGAGGDKNIQYF
cdr3_nt: TGTGCTCAGAGGTTCGGCGCCGGAGGGGACAAAAACATTCAGTACTTC
d_call: -
j_call: TRBJ2-4
v_call: TRBV5-3

cdr3_aa: CASSAPLHEDTQYF
cdr3_nt: TGTGCCAGCAGCGCACCCCTACATGAAGATACGCAGTATTTT
d_call: -
j_call: TRBJ2-3
v_call: TRBV7-9

cdr3_aa: CAAVRRQGNSPLHF
cdr3_nt: TGTGCCGCGGTGCGTCGCCAGGGAAATTCACCCCTCCACTTT
d_call: -
j_call: TRBJ1-6
v_call: TRBV7-4

cdr3_aa: CASSHPPREGSETQYF
cdr3_nt: TGTGCCAGCAGCCACCCCCCTCGGGAGGGCAGCGAGACCCAGTACTTC
d_call: TRBD2
j_call: TRBJ2-5
v_call: TRBV7-9

cdr3_aa: CASSSVAGVFYEQYF
cdr3_nt: TGTGCCAGCAGTTCAGTAGCGGGGGTCTTCTACGAGCAGTACTTC
d_call: TRBD2
j_call: TRBJ2-7
v_call: TRBV28

cdr3_aa: CASSDGMSDTEAFF
cdr3_nt: TGTGCCAGCAGCGACGGCATGAGTGACACTGAAGCTTTCTTT
d_call: -
j_call: TRBJ1-1
v_call: TRBV9

cdr3_aa: CASSYSGTQYF
cdr3_nt: TGTGCCAGCAGTTACTCAGGGACCCAGTACTTC
d_call: -
j_call: TRBJ2-5
v_call: TRBV6-5

cdr3_aa: CASSYSGAGNEQFF
cdr3_nt: TGTGCCAGCAGCTACTCGGGGGCCGGCAATGAGCAGTTCTTC
d_call: -
j_call: TRBJ2-1
v_call: TRBV7-3

cdr3_aa: CASSDSHGVYEQYF
cdr3_nt: TGTGCCAGCAGCGACTCTCACGGAGTCTACGAGCAGTACTTC
d_call: -
j_call: TRBJ2-7
v_call: TRBV7-9

cdr3_aa: CASSHESDYTF
cdr3_nt: TGTGCCAGCAGCCATGAAAGTGACTACACCTTC
d_call: -
j_call: TRBJ1-2
v_call: TRBV4-2

cdr3_aa: CASTRTDSGNTIYF
cdr3_nt: TGTGCCAGCACCAGGACAGATTCGGGAAACACCATATATTTT
d_call: -
j_call: TRBJ1-3
v_call: TRBV28

cdr3_aa: CASSYGGTPRTDTQYF
cdr3_nt: TGTGCCAGCAGTTACGGGGGGACCCCAAGGACAGATACGCAGTATTTT
d_call: -
j_call: TRBJ2-3
v_call: TRBV6-5

cdr3_aa: CASSQGAGAKETQYF
cdr3_nt: TGTGCCAGCAGCCAAGGGGCGGGGGCAAAAGAGACCCAGTACTTC
d_call: -
j_call: TRBJ2-5
v_call: TRBV4-2

cdr3_aa: CATINSYEQYF
cdr3_nt: TGCGCCACCATAAATAGTTACGAGCAGTACTTC
d_call: -
j_call: TRBJ2-7
v_call: TRBV4-1

cdr3_aa: CASSFLGAMNTEAFF
cdr3_nt: TGTGCCAGCAGTTTTTTGGGGGCGATGAACACTGAAGCTTTCTTT
d_call: -
j_call: TRBJ1-1
v_call: TRBV28